Each of the 30 T cell receptor beta chains below was sequenced from the same sample in a study of cytomegalovirus exposure and HLA in healthy donors. PCR employed 60 Vbeta and 13 Jbeta primers. This table comes from immunoSEQ multiplex PCR, and its TCRdb copy is limited to in-frame clones, with some not included. Of around 100,000 clones in the sample, 75% to 85% are singletons; the top ten hold more than 0.95%. Sequencing was done on a sample of PBMCs. The receptors were sampled from a young woman in good health and CMV-seronegative.

The rearrangement uses TRBV18 and TRBJ1-5, with 9 positions matching TRBD1. Germline values: CDR1 KGHSH, CDR2 LQKENI. Trimming cost V 6 bases and J 1 base; bases outside gene matches: 7. The CDR3 consists of 16 residues. The CDR3 DNA reads as TGTGCCAGCTCTCCCTCGGACAGGGGAAGCAATCAGCCCCAGCATTTT. Translation gives CASSPSDRGSNQPQHF.

CDR3 loop: CASSDGEERAYNEQFF. The CDR3 DNA sequence: TGCGCCAGCAGTGACGGAGAGGAGAGAGCCTACAATGAGCAGTTCTTC. The gene calls are TRBV10-2 and TRBJ2-1; D is unclear. CDR3 size: 16 residues. V lost 3 bases and J lost 2, with 14 bases in between. Germline V lookup: CDR1 WSHSY, CDR2 SAAADI.

V is TRBV4-3 and J is TRBJ2-6, with a weak D call TRBD2 (5 bases). CDR3 size: 18 residues. Germline CDR1 reads LGHNA; CDR2 reads YSLEER. The germline V and J ends were trimmed by 1 base and 0 bases, with 13 bases remaining between them. In DNA, the CDR3 is TGCGCCAGCAGCCAAGGTACAGCTAGCTACTCTGGGGCCAACGTCCTGACTTTC. Residues: CASSQGTASYSGANVLTF.

The gene calls are TRBV9 and TRBJ2-3, with 7 positions matching TRBD2. Germline V gene sequence: CDR1 SGDLS, CDR2 YYNGEE. Trimming took 4 bases from V and 5 from J; bases not matched to a gene: 10. This CDR3 is built from 15 residues. Here the CDR3 DNA reads TGTGCCAGCAGCCCCGGGACTATTTATCTAGATACGCAGTATTTT. Protein: CASSPGTIYLDTQYF.

This clone was counted between two and nine times. The rearrangement uses TRBV28 and TRBJ2-7, with TRBD2 matching over 10 bases. The CDR3 length is 15 residues. From germline, CDR1 is MDHEN and CDR2 SYDVKM. The J segment lost 7 bases and the V segment lost 2 bases, leaving 8 bases of the junction unmatched. In nucleotides, the CDR3 is TGTGCCAGCAGTTTACTAGCGGGAGAGATAAGAGAGCAGTACTTC. It codes for CASSLLAGEIREQYF. Full variable domain (rest looked up from reference TRBV28 and TRBJ2-7): DVKVTQSSRYLVKRTGEKVFLECVQDMDHENMFWYRQDPGLGLRLIYFSYDVKMKEKGDIPEGYSVSREKKERFSLILESASTNQTSMYLCASSLLAGEIREQYFGPGTRLTVT.

V gene TRBV18 combines with J gene TRBJ2-7; TRBD1 is a possible D gene (5 bases). V dropped 2 bases and J dropped 2 bases, with 10 bases sitting between them. CDR1 and CDR2 (germline): KGHSH, LQKENI. The CDR3 has 14 residues. CDR3 sequence (DNA): TGTGCCAGCTCACCAGGGGCAGCAACCTACGAGCAGTACTTC. This sequence encodes CASSPGAATYEQYF.

This clone was observed a handful of times. The chain carries TRBV28 and TRBJ2-3, with 16 bases lining up with TRBD2. In germline, CDR1 is MDHEN, CDR2 SYDVKM. Trimming took 4 bases from V and 5 from J; bases not matched to a gene: 6. This CDR3 spans 17 amino acids. The CDR3 region is CASSSPGLAGGVDTQYF. The CDR3 DNA sequence: TGTGCCAGCAGTTCTCCGGGACTAGCGGGAGGGGTAGATACGCAGTATTTT. Based on the CDR3 plus reference TRBV28 and TRBJ2-3, the full variable domain is DVKVTQSSRYLVKRTGEKVFLECVQDMDHENMFWYRQDPGLGLRLIYFSYDVKMKEKGDIPEGYSVSREKKERFSLILESASTNQTSMYLCASSSPGLAGGVDTQYFGPGTRLTVL.

This clone was found once. This chain connects TRBV18 to TRBJ2-1; weak D call: TRBD2 (6 bases). The CDR3 totals 13 residues. The V and J ends lost 3 bases and 12 bases respectively, with 15 bases between them. In germline, CDR1 is KGHSH, CDR2 LQKENI. CDR3 residues: CASSPSTSSSQFF. The CDR3 DNA reads TGTGCCAGCTCACCGTCGACTAGTTCCTCGCAGTTCTTC.

This clone was detected a few times. This chain links TRBV7-3 with TRBJ2-6; no clear D gene. The ends were cut back, 5 bases at V and 0 bases at J, with 5 bases in the middle. The length of the CDR3 is 14 residues. CDR1 is SGHTA and CDR2 is FQGTGA in the germline V gene. This CDR3 is CASSLSSGANVLTF. CDR3 coding DNA: TGTGCCAGCAGCCTGTCCTCTGGGGCCAACGTCCTGACTTTC. The full variable domain, completed using reference TRBV7-3 and TRBJ2-6, is GAGVSQTPSNKVTEKGKYVELRCDPISGHTALYWYRQSLGQGPEFLIYFQGTGAADDSGLPNDRFFAVRPEGSVSTLKIQRTERGDSAVYLCASSLSSGANVLTFGAGSRLTVL.

This clone was observed once. The chain employs TRBV7-9 and TRBJ1-5; the match to TRBD1 covers 7 bases. CDR3 length equals 17 residues. Germline lookup yields CDR1 SEHNR and CDR2 FQNEAQ (reference sequence). With 5 bases clipped from V and 3 bases from J, the junction kept 13 bases outside the gene matches. The CDR3 protein is CASSTITGTEYNQPQHF. For the CDR3, the DNA is TGTGCCAGCAGCACCATAACCGGGACAGAGTACAATCAGCCCCAGCATTTT.

The gene calls are TRBV6-4 and TRBJ2-1, with 8 nucleotides matching TRBD2. CDR1 is MRHNA and CDR2 is SNTAGT in the germline V gene. This CDR3 is 15 amino acids long. Losses at the gene ends were 5 bases for V and 7 bases for J; bases not matched to a gene: 10. For the CDR3, the DNA is TGTGCCAGCAGTCCAGTAGCGGGAAAGGCAAATGAGCAGTTCTTC. Its translation: CASSPVAGKANEQFF.

This chain links TRBV4-1 with TRBJ2-7; 9 bases agree with TRBD1. CDR1 is MGHRA, CDR2 YSYEKL, per germline. This CDR3 has 13 residues. J was trimmed by 7 bases and V by 6 bases; bases with no gene match: 7. CDR3 in DNA: TGCGCCAGCAGTGGACAGGGGCTACGTGAGCAGTACTTC. This encodes CASSGQGLREQYF.

The V gene is TRBV29-1, the J gene TRBJ2-1; no reliable D call. The CDR3 length is 13 residues. Germline-derived CDR1 and CDR2 are SQVTM and ANQGSEA. Trimming took 2 bases from V and 6 from J, leaving 11 bases between them. In DNA, the CDR3 is TGCAGCGTTGAATCGAGAGCTACCAATGAGCAGTTCTTC. As protein: CSVESRATNEQFF.

The CDR3 protein is CASKSGSYGYTF. The CDR3 DNA follows: TGTGCCAGCAAAAGCGGATCCTATGGCTACACCTTC. The genes are TRBV28 and TRBJ1-2; D not certain. Trimming took 7 bases from V and 4 from J, leaving 10 bases between them. The CDR3 length is 12 residues. Germline CDR1 reads MDHEN; CDR2 reads SYDVKM.

The CDR3 loop reads CASSRSIPEEEQYF. The DNA of the CDR3 is TGTGCCAGCAGCCGATCTATCCCAGAGGAAGAGCAGTACTTC. This sequence joins TRBV7-2 and TRBJ2-7; no clear D gene. The CDR3 spans 14 residues. V was shortened by 5 bases and J by 7 bases, with 18 bases between the two germline ends. Germline-derived CDR1 and CDR2 are SGHTA and FQGNSA.

On this clone: At one boundary the junction diverges from the germline segment, which might be a read error. J is TRBJ1-1 and V is TRBV7-9; 10 bases are a match to TRBD1. This CDR3 comprises 15 residues. Germline V gene data show CDR1 as SEHNR and CDR2 as FQNEAQ (reference sequence). This CDR3 is CSSSLGTGENTEAFF. CDR3 DNA: TGTTCCAGCAGCTTAGGGACAGGGGAGAACACTGAAGCTTTCTTT. Drawing the rest from reference TRBV7-9 and TRBJ1-1, the complete variable domain is DTGVSQNPRHKITKRGQNVTFRCDPISEHNRLYWYRQTLGQGPEFLTYFQNEAQLEKSRLLSDRFSAERPKGSFSTLEIQRTEQGDSAMYLCSSSLGTGENTEAFFGQGTRLTVV.

The CDR3: CASSYEQDNSPLHF. In DNA form, the CDR3 reads TGTGCCAGCAGTTACGAGCAGGATAATTCACCCCTCCACTTT. The chain recombines TRBV6-5 with TRBJ1-6; D is uncertain. Between the trimmed V and J ends, which lost 2 bases and 5 bases, there was a span of 7 bases. The CDR3 is 14 residues long. Germline values: CDR1 MNHEY, CDR2 SVGAGI.

This chain joins TRBV7-6 and TRBJ2-2, with 8 bases aligning to TRBD1. With V trimmed by 1 base and J by 6 bases, 1 base remained unmatched. The CDR3 contains 14 residues. The germline CDR1 and CDR2 sequences are SGHVS and FNYEAQ. The CDR3 DNA reads as TGTGCCAGCAGCTTAGGGACAGGGTCCGGGGAGCTGTTTTTT. It specifies CASSLGTGSGELFF.

The CDR3 protein is CASSMTGSYEQYF. In DNA, the CDR3 is TGTGCCAGCAGTATGACAGGCTCCTACGAGCAGTACTTC. The chain uses TRBV27 and TRBJ2-7; tentative D call: TRBD1 (6 bases). V was clipped by 5 bases and J by 0 bases, with 8 bases between them. This CDR3 contains 13 residues. CDR1 and CDR2 (germline): MNHEY, SMNVEV (reference sequence).

The rearrangement links TRBV27 to TRBJ2-2; D is perhaps TRBD1 (5 bases). The CDR3 covers 14 residues. From germline, CDR1 is MNHEY and CDR2 SMNVEV (reference sequence). Between the trimmed V and J ends, which lost 6 bases and 0 bases, there was a span of 8 bases. CDR3 sequence: CASRQGSNTGELFF. Here the CDR3 DNA reads TGTGCCAGCAGGCAGGGATCGAACACCGGGGAGCTGTTTTTT.

This clone was counted a few times. The chain uses TRBV4-3 and TRBJ2-7; 7 bases are shared with TRBD1. J was trimmed by 0 bases and V by 4 bases; bases with no gene match: 3. Germline V gene data show CDR1 as LGHNA and CDR2 as YSLEER. CDR3 length equals 14 residues. The CDR3 DNA follows: TGCGCCAGCAGCCGGGACAGAAGCTCCTACGAGCAGTACTTC. It yields the protein CASSRDRSSYEQYF.

The table lists this clone with a count of one. Other nucleotide sequences in the sample specify the same CDR3. This chain joins TRBV27 and TRBJ2-1, with 9 bases aligning to TRBD2. Germline CDR1 MNHEY, CDR2 SMNVEV (reference sequence). The trim removed 5 bases at V and 6 bases at J, leaving 14 bases unmatched. The CDR3 is 17 amino acids. The CDR3 DNA sequence: TGTGCCAGCAGTCCTTATATTGGGGCTAGCGGGGTCAATGAGCAGTTCTTC. Protein sequence: CASSPYIGASGVNEQFF.

Concerning this clone itself: Other DNA sequences in this specimen translate into the identical CDR3. The chain employs TRBV6-4 and TRBJ2-2; 7 bases fit TRBD1. Trimming took 2 bases from V and 6 from J; bases not matched to a gene: 3. Germline V lookup: CDR1 MRHNA, CDR2 SNTAGT. The CDR3 runs 14 residues. The CDR3 loop reads CASSDEGAAGELFF. CDR3 DNA sequence: TGTGCCAGCAGTGACGAGGGGGCAGCCGGGGAGCTGTTTTTT.

The gene calls are TRBV4-3 and TRBJ2-2; D gene ambiguous. Germline CDR1 LGHNA, CDR2 YSLEER. This CDR3 spans 17 amino acids. Trimming shortened V by 0 bases and J by 5 bases, and 16 bases separated the two germline ends. CDR3 in DNA: TGCGCCAGCAGCCAAGATTCGGCTAGGCCTCCTACCGGGGAGCTGTTTTTT. It codes for CASSQDSARPPTGELFF.

The gene calls are TRBV5-4 and TRBJ2-5; TRBD2 matches at 8 bases. The germline CDR1 and CDR2 sequences are SGHNT and YYREEE (reference sequence). The CDR3 loop spans 15 amino acids. With V trimmed by 2 bases and J by 5 bases, 8 bases remained unmatched. The CDR3 reads CASSFGGGVGETQYF. As DNA, the CDR3 is TGTGCCAGCAGCTTCGGGGGGGGTGTAGGGGAGACCCAGTACTTC. Filled out from reference TRBV5-4 and TRBJ2-5, the complete variable domain reads ETGVTQSPTHLIKTRGQQVTLRCSSQSGHNTVSWYQQALGQGPQFIFQYYREEENGRGNFPPRFSGLQFPNYSSELNVNALELDDSALYLCASSFGGGVGETQYFGPGTRLLVL.

This chain links TRBV5-1 with TRBJ2-1; 7 bases fit TRBD1. The trim removed 0 bases at V and 5 bases at J, leaving 5 bases unmatched. Germline lookup yields CDR1 SGHRS and CDR2 YFSETQ. The CDR3 has 15 residues. Here the CDR3 reads CASSLEGTENNEQFF. The CDR3 DNA follows: TGCGCCAGCAGCTTGGAAGGGACAGAAAACAATGAGCAGTTCTTC.

The chain joins TRBV6-5 to TRBJ1-2, with TRBD1 matching 9 bases. The germline CDR1 and CDR2 sequences are MNHEY and SVGAGI. The CDR3 has 13 amino acids. The junction had 1 base not matched to a gene; V was cut back by 2 bases and J by 6 bases. The CDR3 reads CASSYRDRDGYTF. CDR3 coding DNA: TGTGCCAGCAGTTACAGGGACAGGGATGGCTACACCTTC.

The chain joins TRBV11-1 to TRBJ2-7; 8 bases line up with TRBD1. Germline CDR1 is SGHAT and CDR2 is FQDESV (reference sequence). The CDR3 spans 15 residues. V was pared by 5 bases and J by 5 bases, with 11 bases of the junction left unmatched. CDR3 bases: TGTGCCAGCAGCCCACCCGGGACAGGCCACCACGAGCAGTACTTC. Amino acids: CASSPPGTGHHEQYF.

The DNA of the CDR3 is TGCGCCAGCAGCCAGGGGCCTGGGGAGGGCTACGAGCAGTACTTC. Encoded protein: CASSQGPGEGYEQYF. The J gene is TRBJ2-7, the V gene TRBV4-1, with 7 bases fitting TRBD2. Germline CDR1 reads MGHRA; CDR2 reads YSYEKL. CDR3 length: 15 residues. Unmatched junction bases numbered 8, after V lost 3 bases and J lost 3 bases.

The chain is built from TRBV11-2 and TRBJ2-3; 11 bases line up with TRBD2. V lost 3 bases, J lost 6 bases, and 5 bases stayed unmatched. The CDR3 has 15 residues. Germline CDR1 and CDR2: SGHAT and FQNNGV. The CDR3 nucleotides are TGTGCCAGCAGCTTTAGCGGGAGGGCGCCGGATACGCAGTATTTT. This codes for CASSFSGRAPDTQYF.